This TCR beta chain comes out of a study of control samples from healthy donors and cancer patients. Germline V gives CDR1 PRHDT, CDR2 FYEKMQ (reference sequence). The length of the CDR3 is 12 residues. Deletions cut 4 bases from V and 9 bases from J, with 10 bases between. This table comes from immunoSEQ multiplex PCR, and its TCRdb copy is limited to in-frame clones, with some not included. Altogether 150,000 to 200,000 clones are present, 85% to 95% being singletons, with the ten largest covering 1.3% to 1.5%. This clone was counted a single time. The rearrangement uses TRBV13 and TRBJ2-1, with a tentative D call TRBD1 (5 bases). The sequence derives from a woman between 18 and 29 years old in good health. The sample comprised blood. CDR3 nucleotides: TGTGCCAGCAGCTATCAGGGTACTGAGCAGTTCTTC. Translating it yields CASSYQGTEQFF. The variable domain in full, with the rest retrieved from reference TRBV13 and TRBJ2-1, is AAGVIQSPRHLIKEKRETATLKCYPIPRHDTVYWYQQGPGQDPQFLISFYEKMQSDKGSIPDRFSAQQFSDYHSELNMSSLELGDSALYFCASSYQGTEQFFGPGTRLTVL.